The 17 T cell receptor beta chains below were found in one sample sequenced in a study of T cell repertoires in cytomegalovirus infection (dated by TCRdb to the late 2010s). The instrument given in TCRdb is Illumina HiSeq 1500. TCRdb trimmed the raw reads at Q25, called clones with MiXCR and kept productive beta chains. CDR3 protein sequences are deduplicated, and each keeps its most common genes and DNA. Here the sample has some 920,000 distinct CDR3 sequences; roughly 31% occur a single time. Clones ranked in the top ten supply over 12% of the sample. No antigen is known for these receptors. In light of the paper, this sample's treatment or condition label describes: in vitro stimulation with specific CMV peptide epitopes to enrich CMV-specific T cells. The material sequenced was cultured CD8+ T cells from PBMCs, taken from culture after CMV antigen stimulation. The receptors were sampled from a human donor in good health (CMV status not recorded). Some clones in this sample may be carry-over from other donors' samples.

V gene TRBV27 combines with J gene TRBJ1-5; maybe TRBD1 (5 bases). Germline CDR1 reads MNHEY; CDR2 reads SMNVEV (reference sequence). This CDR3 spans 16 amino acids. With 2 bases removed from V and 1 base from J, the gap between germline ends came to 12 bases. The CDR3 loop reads CASSLGPGGSNQPQHF. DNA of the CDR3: TGTGCCAGCAGTTTAGGCCCGGGGGGGAGCAATCAGCCCCAGCATTTT.

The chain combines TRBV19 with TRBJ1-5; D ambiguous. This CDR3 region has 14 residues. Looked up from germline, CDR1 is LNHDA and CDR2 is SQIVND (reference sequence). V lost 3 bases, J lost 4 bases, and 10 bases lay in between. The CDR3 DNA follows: TGTGCCAGTAGTATGGAAGGTTATAATCAGCCCCAGCATTTT. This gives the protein CASSMEGYNQPQHF.

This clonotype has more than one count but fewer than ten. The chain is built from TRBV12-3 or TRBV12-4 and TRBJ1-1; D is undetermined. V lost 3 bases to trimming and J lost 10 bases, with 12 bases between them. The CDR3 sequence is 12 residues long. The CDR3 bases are TGTGCCAGCAGTTTTTCGGGCTGGAGAGCTTTCTTT. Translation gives CASSFSGWRAFF.

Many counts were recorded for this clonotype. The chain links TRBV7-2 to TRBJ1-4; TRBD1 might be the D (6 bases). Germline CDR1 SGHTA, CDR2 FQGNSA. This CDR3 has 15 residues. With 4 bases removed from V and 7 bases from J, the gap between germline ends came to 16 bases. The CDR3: CASSYASGGREKLFF. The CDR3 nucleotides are TGTGCCAGCAGCTACGCTTCGGGGGGGCGTGAAAAACTGTTTTTT.

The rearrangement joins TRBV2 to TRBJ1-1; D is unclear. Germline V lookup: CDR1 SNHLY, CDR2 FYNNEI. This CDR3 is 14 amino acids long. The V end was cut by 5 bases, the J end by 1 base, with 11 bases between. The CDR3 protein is CASSMSLQNTEAFF. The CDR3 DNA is TGTGCCAGCAGTATGTCCCTTCAGAACACTGAAGCTTTCTTT. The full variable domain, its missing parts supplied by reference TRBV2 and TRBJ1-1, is EPEVTQTPSHQVTQMGQEVILRCVPISNHLYFYWYRQILGQKVEFLVSFYNNEISEKSEIFDDQFSVERPDGSNFTLKIRSTKLEDSAMYFCASSMSLQNTEAFFGQGTRLTVV.

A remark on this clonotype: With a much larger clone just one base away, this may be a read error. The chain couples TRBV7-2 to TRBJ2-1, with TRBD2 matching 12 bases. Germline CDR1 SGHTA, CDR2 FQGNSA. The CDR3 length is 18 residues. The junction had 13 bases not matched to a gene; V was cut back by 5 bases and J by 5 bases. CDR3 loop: CASSGRTSGALWDNEQFF. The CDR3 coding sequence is TGTGCCAGCAGCGGCAGGACTAGCGGGGCCCTCTGGGACAATGAGCAGTTCTTC.

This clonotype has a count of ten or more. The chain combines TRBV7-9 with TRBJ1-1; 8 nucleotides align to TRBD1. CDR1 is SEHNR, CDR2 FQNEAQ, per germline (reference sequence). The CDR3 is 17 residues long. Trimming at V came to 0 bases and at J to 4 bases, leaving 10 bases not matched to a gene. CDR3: CASSLALRQGSPTEAFF. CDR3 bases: TGTGCCAGCAGCTTAGCGCTCAGACAGGGGAGCCCCACTGAAGCTTTCTTT.

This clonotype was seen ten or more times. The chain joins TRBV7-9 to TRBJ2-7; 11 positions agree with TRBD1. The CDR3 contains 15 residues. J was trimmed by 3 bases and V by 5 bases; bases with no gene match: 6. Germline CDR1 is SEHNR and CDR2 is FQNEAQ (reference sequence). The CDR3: CASSLPGTGGYEQYF. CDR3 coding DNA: TGTGCCAGCAGCCTACCCGGGACAGGGGGCTACGAGCAGTACTTC.

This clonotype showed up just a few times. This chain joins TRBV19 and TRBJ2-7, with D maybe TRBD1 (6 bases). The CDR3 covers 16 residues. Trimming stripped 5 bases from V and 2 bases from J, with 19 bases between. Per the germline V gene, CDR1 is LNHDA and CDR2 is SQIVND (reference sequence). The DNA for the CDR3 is TGTGCCAGTAGTGGGGACAAAGCCGAAGGGGCCTACGAGCAGTACTTC. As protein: CASSGDKAEGAYEQYF.

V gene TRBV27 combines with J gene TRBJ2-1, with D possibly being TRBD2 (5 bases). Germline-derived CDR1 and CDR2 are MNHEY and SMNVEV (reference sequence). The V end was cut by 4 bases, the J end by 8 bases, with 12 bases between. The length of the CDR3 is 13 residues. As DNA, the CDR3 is TGTGCCAGCAGTTCACCCTCGGGGTATGAGCAGTTCTTC. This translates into CASSSPSGYEQFF.

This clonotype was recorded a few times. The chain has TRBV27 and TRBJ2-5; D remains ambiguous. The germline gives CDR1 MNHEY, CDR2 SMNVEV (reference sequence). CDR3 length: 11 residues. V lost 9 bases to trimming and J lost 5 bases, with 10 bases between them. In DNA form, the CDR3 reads TGTGCCAGTGGACGGCAGGAGACCCAGTACTTC. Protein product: CASGRQETQYF.

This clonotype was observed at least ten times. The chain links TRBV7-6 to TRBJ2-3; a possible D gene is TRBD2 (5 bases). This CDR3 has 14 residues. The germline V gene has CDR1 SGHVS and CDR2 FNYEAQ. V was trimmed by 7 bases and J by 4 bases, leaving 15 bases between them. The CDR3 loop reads CASNPGVGADTQYF. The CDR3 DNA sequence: TGTGCCAGCAATCCCGGGGTTGGGGCAGATACGCAGTATTTT.

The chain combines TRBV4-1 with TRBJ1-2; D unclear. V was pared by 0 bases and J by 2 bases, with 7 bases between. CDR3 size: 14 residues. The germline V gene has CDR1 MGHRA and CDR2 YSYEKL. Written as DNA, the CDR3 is TGCGCCAGCAGCCAAGATCACTTAAACTATGGCTACACCTTC. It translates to CASSQDHLNYGYTF.

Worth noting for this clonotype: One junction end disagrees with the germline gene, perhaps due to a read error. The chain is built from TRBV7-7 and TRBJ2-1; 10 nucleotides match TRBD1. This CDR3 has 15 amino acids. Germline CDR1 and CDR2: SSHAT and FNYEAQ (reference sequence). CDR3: CASSNEDRGSNEQFF. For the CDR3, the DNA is TGTGCTAGCAGCAATGAGGACAGGGGGAGCAATGAGCAGTTCTTC.

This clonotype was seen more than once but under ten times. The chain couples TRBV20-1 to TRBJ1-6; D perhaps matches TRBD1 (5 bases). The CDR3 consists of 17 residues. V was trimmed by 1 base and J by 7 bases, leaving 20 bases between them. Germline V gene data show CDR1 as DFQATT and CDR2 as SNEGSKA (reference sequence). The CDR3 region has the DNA TGCAGTGCTAGAGCGACACGGGAGGGGTTTGGAAATTCACCCCTCCACTTT. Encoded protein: CSARATREGFGNSPLHF.

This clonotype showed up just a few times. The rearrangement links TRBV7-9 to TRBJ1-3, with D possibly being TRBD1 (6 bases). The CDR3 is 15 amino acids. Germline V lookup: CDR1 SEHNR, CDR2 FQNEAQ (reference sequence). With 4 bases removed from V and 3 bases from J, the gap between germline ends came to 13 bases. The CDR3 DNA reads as TGTGCCAGCAGCTCCCCCACAGGGAATGGAAACACCATATATTTT. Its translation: CASSSPTGNGNTIYF. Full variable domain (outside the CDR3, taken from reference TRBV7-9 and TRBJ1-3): DTGVSQNPRHKITKRGQNVTFRCDPISEHNRLYWYRQTLGQGPEFLTYFQNEAQLEKSRLLSDRFSAERPKGSFSTLEIQRTEQGDSAMYLCASSSPTGNGNTIYFGEGSWLTVV.

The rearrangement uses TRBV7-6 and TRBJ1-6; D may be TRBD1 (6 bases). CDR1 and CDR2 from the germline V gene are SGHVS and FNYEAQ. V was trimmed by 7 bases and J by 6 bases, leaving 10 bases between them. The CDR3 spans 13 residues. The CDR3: CASTTGLNSPLHF. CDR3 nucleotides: TGTGCCAGCACGACAGGTCTTAATTCACCCCTCCACTTT.